This is a list of T cell receptor beta chains from one sample in a study of cytomegalovirus exposure and HLA in healthy donors. Assay: immunoSEQ multiplex PCR; the TCRdb copy retains only in-frame clones and omits some. In the table there are about 120,000 clones, 81% of which are singletons. Sequencing used PBMCs. All receptors come from a woman aged 40 to 55 in good health and CMV-seronegative. Each CDR3 is given with its conserved first and last residue.

v_call,j_call,cdr3_aa
TRBV12-5,TRBJ1-2,CASGMGQGGGSTF
TRBV28,TRBJ2-5,CASSFSGGGWTQYF
TRBV5-4,TRBJ2-5,CASSLQGLGETQYF
TRBV9,TRBJ1-2,CASDRGDNYGYTF
TRBV6-5,TRBJ1-5,CASSPRRTNQPQHF
TRBV6-1,TRBJ1-1,CASTGDDMNTEAFF
TRBV5-1,.,CASREGHEQYF
TRBV7-9,TRBJ2-1,CASSPRSYNEQFF
TRBV5-3,TRBJ1-1,CARSLADRGNTEAFF
TRBV7-2,TRBJ2-3,CASSPTLAGDPTDTQYF
TRBV27,TRBJ2-1,CASRVNRGRRYNEQFF
TRBV4-1,TRBJ1-4,CASSQNSGPNEKLFF
TRBV6-6,TRBJ1-5,CASKRWFNQPQHF
TRBV13,TRBJ1-1,CASSNPEKITGEVRATEAFF
TRBV11-2,TRBJ1-3,CASSLGQTGGGNTIYF
TRBV28,TRBJ2-7,CASSAQLGQYF
TRBV5-1,TRBJ2-5,CASSLGGQGAQETQYF
TRBV5-1,TRBJ2-3,CASSLTSTSWDTQYF
TRBV4-3,TRBJ1-3,CASSQVRAGGNTIYF